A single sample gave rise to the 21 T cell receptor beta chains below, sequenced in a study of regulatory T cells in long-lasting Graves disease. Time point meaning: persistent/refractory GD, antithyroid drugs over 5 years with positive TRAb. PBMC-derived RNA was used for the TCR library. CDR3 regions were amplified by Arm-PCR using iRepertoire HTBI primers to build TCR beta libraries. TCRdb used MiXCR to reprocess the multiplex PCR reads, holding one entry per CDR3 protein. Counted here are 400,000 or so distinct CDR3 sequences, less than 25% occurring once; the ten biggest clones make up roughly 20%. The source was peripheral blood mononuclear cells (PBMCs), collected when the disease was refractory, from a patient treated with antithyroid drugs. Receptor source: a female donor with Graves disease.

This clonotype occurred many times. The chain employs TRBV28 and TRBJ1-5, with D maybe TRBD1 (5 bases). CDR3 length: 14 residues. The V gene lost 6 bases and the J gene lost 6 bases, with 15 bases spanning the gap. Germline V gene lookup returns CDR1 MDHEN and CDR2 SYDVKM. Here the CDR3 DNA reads TGTGCCAGCAGCGCGGGGGGTAGTAGTCAGCCCCAGCATTTT. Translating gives CASSAGGSSQPQHF.

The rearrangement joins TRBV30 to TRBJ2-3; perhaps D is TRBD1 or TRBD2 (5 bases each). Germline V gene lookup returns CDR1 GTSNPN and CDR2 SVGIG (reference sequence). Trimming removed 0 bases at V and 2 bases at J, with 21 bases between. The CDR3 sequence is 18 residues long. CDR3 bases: TGTGCCTGGAGTGTAAGCACAGCCGGGACCAGTAACACAGATACGCAGTATTTT. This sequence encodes CAWSVSTAGTSNTDTQYF. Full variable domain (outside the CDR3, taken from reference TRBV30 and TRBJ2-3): SQTIHQWPATLVQPVGSPLSLECTVEGTSNPNLYWYRQAAGRGLQLLFYSVGIGQISSEVPQNLSASRPQDRQFILSSKKLLLSDSGFYLCAWSVSTAGTSNTDTQYFGPGTRLTVL.

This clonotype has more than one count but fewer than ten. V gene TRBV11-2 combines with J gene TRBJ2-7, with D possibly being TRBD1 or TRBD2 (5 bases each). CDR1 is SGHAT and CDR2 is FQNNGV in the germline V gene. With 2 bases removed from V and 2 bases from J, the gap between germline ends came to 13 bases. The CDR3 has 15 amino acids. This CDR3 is CASSLWPGRAYEQYF. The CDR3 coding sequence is TGTGCCAGCAGCTTATGGCCGGGGCGCGCCTACGAGCAGTACTTC.

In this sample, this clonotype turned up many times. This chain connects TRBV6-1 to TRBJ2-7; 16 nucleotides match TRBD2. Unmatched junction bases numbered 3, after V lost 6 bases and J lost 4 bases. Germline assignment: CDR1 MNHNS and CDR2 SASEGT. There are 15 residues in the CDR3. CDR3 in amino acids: CASSWGLAGGYEQYF. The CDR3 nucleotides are TGTGCCAGCAGCTGGGGACTAGCGGGAGGGTACGAGCAGTACTTC.

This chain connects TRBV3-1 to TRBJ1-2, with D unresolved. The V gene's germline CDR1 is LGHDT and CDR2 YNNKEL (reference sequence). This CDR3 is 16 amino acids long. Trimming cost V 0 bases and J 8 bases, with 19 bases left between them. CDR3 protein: CASSQELVDSAKGYTF. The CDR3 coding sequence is TGTGCCAGCAGCCAAGAATTGGTGGACTCTGCTAAAGGCTACACCTTC.

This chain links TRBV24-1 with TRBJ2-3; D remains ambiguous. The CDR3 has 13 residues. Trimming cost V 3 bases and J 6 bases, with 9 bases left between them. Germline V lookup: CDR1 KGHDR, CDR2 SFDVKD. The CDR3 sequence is CATSDPREDTQYF. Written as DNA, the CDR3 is TGTGCCACCAGTGATCCCCGTGAGGATACGCAGTATTTT.

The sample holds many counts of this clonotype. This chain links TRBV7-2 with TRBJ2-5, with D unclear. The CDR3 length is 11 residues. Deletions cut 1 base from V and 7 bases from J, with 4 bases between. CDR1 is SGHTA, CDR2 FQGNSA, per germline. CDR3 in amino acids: CASSLERTQYF. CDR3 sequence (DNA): TGTGCCAGCAGCTTAGAACGGACCCAGTACTTC. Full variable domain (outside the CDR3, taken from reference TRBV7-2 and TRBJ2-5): GAGVSQSPSNKVTEKGKDVELRCDPISGHTALYWYRQSLGQGLEFLIYFQGNSAPDKSGLPSDRFSAERTGGSVSTLTIQRTQQEDSAVYLCASSLERTQYFGPGTRLLVL.

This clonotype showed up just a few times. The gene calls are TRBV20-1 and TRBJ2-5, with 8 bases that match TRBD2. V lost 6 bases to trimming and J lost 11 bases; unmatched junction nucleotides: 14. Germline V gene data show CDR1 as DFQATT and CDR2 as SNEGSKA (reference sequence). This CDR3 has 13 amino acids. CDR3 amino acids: CSALSGNLLEQYF. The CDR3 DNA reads TGCAGTGCCCTTAGCGGGAACCTACTGGAGCAGTACTTC.

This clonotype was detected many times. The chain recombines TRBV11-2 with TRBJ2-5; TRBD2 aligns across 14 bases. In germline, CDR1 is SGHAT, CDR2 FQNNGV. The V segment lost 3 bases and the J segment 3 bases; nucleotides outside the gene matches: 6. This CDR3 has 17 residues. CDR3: CASSFRTSGRIKETQYF. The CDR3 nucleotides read TGTGCCAGCAGCTTCCGGACTAGCGGGAGGATTAAAGAGACCCAGTACTTC.

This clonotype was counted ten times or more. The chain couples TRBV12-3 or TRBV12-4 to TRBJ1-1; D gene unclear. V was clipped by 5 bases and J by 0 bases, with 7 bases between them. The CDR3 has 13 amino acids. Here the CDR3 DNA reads TGTGCCAGCAGTGGGCTGGTGAACACTGAAGCTTTCTTT. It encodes CASSGLVNTEAFF.

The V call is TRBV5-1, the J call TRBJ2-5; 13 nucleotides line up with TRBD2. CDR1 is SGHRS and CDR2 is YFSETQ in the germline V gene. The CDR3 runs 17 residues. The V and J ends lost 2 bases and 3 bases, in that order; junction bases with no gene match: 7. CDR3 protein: CASSFGLAGAGKETQYF. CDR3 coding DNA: TGCGCCAGCAGCTTCGGACTAGCGGGAGCCGGAAAAGAGACCCAGTACTTC.

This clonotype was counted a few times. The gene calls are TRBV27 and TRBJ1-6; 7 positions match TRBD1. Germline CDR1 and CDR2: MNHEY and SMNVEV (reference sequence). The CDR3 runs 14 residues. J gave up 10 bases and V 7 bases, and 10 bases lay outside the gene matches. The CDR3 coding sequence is TGTGCCAGCAACCCTGGACAGGTGTCCTCACCCCTCCACTTT. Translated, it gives CASNPGQVSSPLHF.

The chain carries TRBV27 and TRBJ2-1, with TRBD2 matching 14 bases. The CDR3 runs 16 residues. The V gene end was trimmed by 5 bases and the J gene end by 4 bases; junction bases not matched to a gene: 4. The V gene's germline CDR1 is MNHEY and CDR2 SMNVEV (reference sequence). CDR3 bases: TGTGCCAGCAGTCAAAGACTAGCGGGAGGGTACAATGAGCAGTTCTTC. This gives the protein CASSQRLAGGYNEQFF.

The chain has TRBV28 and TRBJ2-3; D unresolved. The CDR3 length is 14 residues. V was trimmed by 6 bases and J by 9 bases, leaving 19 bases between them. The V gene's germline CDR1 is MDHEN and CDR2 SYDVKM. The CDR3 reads CASSDRAAATTQYF. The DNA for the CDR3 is TGTGCCAGCAGCGACCGCGCGGCTGCGACAACGCAGTATTTT.

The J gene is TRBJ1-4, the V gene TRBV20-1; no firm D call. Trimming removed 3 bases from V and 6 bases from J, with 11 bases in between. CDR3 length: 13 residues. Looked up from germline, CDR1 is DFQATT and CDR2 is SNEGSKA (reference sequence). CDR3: CSARDQNYEKLFF. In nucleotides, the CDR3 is TGCAGTGCTAGGGATCAGAACTATGAAAAACTGTTTTTT.

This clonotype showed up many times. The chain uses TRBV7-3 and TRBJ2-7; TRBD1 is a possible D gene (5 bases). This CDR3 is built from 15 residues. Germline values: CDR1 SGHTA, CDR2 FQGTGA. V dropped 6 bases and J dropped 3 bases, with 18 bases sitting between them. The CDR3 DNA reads TGTGCCAGCAGGCCCGCTCGTGCAGGGTACTACGAGCAGTACTTC. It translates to CASRPARAGYYEQYF.

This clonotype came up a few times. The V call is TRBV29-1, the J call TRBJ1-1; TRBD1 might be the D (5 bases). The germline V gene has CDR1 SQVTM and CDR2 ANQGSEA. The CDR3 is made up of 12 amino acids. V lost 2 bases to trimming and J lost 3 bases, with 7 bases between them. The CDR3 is CSVEIRDTEAFF. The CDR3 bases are TGCAGCGTTGAAATCAGGGACACTGAAGCTTTCTTT.

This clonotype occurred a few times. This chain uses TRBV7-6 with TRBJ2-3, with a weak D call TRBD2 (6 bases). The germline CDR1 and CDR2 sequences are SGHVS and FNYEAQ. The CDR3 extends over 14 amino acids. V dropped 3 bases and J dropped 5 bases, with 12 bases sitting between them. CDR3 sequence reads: CASSLSGSGDTQYF. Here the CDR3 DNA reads TGTGCCAGCAGCTTGAGCGGGTCAGGAGATACGCAGTATTTT. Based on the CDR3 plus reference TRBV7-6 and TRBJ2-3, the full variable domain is GAGVSQSPRYKVTKRGQDVALRCDPISGHVSLYWYRQALGQGPEFLTYFNYEAQQDKSGLPNDRFSAERPEGSISTLTIQRTEQRDSAMYRCASSLSGSGDTQYFGPGTRLTVL.

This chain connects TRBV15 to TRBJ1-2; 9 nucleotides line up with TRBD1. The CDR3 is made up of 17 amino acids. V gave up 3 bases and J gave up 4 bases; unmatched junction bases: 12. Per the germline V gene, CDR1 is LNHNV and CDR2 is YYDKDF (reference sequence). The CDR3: CATSRDRDRDRFYGYTF. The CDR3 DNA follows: TGTGCCACCAGCAGGGACCGGGACAGGGACCGATTCTATGGCTACACCTTC. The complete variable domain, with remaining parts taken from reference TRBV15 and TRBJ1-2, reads DAMVIQNPRYQVTQFGKPVTLSCSQTLNHNVMYWYQQKSSQAPKLLFHYYDKDFNNEADTPDNFQSRRPNTSFCFLDIRSPGLGDTAMYLCATSRDRDRDRFYGYTFGSGTRLTVV.

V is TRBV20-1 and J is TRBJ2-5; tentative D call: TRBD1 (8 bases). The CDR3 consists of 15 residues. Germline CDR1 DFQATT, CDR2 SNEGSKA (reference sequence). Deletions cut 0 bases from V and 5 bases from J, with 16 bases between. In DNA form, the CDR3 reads TGCAGTGCTAGAGATCGCGCACAGGGGGGGGAGACCCAGTACTTC. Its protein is CSARDRAQGGETQYF.

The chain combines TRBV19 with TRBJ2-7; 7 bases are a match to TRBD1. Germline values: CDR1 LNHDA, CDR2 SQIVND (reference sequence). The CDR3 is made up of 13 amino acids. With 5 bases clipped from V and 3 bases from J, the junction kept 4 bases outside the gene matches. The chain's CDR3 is CASSERTGYEQYF. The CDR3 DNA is TGTGCCAGTAGTGAACGGACAGGCTACGAGCAGTACTTC.